These T cell receptor beta chains were read from a single sample in a study of blood T cell repertoires in COVID-19. This table comes from immunoSEQ multiplex PCR, and its TCRdb copy is limited to in-frame clones, with some not included. The sample lists around 150,000 clones, about 92% seen once, with around 17% in the top ten. Material for sequencing was peripheral blood. All receptors come from a man in his sixties with active or convalescent COVID-19. Each CDR3 is given with its conserved first and last residue. A D gene is named only where the DNA matches it firmly. Size values are once, few and many counts, or a class for expanded clones, and some rows have none.

TRBJ2-3	TRBD2	-	TRBV11-2	CASRGGGSDTQYF	TGTGCCAGCCGGGGGGGCGGGAGTGATACGCAGTATTTT
TRBJ1-3	-	-	TRBV5-6	CASSLQGISSGNTIYF	TGTGCCAGCAGCTTGCAGGGAATTTCCTCTGGAAACACCATATATTTT
TRBJ2-2	TRBD1	-	TRBV9	CASSVVVTGGVGELFF	TGTGCCAGCAGCGTAGTGGTGACAGGGGGAGTCGGGGAGCTGTTTTTT
TRBJ2-1	TRBD1	-	TRBV6-6	CASSWAGTAYNEQFF	TGTGCCAGCAGTTGGGCAGGGACAGCCTACAATGAGCAGTTCTTC
TRBJ2-1	TRBD1	-	TRBV10-1	CASSDDRGLNEQFF	TGCGCCAGCAGCGATGACAGGGGCCTCAATGAGCAGTTCTTC
TRBJ2-7	TRBD2	-	TRBV3-1/TRBV3-2	CASSQDTSGKAYEQYF	TGTGCCAGCAGCCAAGATACTAGCGGGAAAGCCTACGAGCAGTACTTC
TRBJ1-1	-	-	TRBV7-7	CASSTLTGRGTEAFF	TGTGCCAGCAGCACCTTGACCGGGCGGGGCACTGAAGCTTTCTTT
TRBJ1-5	-	-	TRBV6-5	CASSSAQGPAEPQHF	TGTGCCAGCAGTTCCGCACAGGGTCCGGCGGAGCCCCAGCATTTT
TRBJ2-3	-	-	TRBV3-1/TRBV3-2	CASSPPTGVLSSTDTQYF	TGTGCCAGCAGCCCCCCCACAGGAGTCTTATCTAGCACAGATACGCAGTATTTT
TRBJ1-5	-	-	TRBV5-1	CATQGQPQHF	TGCGCCACCCAGGGTCAGCCCCAGCATTTT
TRBJ1-2	-	-	TRBV5-4	CASSLMYREPKNYGYTF	TGTGCCAGCAGCTTGATGTACAGGGAGCCAAAAAACTATGGCTACACCTTC
TRBJ2-3	TRBD2	-	TRBV5-1	CASSGGLAGVTDTQYF	TGCGCCAGCAGTGGGGGACTAGCGGGCGTAACAGATACGCAGTATTTT
TRBJ1-6	-	-	TRBV7-2	CASSLAGDIPPLHF	TGTGCCAGCAGCTTAGCGGGGGACATCCCACCCCTCCACTTT
TRBJ2-1	TRBD2	once	TRBV6-5	CASSPLAGADNEQFF	TGTGCCAGCAGTCCCTTAGCGGGGGCGGACAATGAGCAGTTCTTC
TRBJ1-1	-	once	TRBV19	CASGRASVTEAFF	TGTGCCAGTGGCAGGGCGTCCGTTACTGAAGCTTTCTTT
TRBJ1-1	TRBD1	-	TRBV6-5	CASRLDRGMNTEAFF	TGTGCCAGCAGACTTGACAGGGGAATGAACACTGAAGCTTTCTTT
TRBJ1-1	TRBD1	few	TRBV5-1	CASRSGQANTEAFF	TGCGCCAGCAGATCGGGACAGGCGAACACTGAAGCTTTCTTT
TRBJ2-1	-	-	TRBV5-8	CASSAYGGTYNEQFF	TGTGCCAGCAGCGCCTACGGGGGAACCTACAATGAGCAGTTCTTC
TRBJ2-1	-	-	TRBV5-1	CASSLSTGDNEQFF	TGCGCCAGCAGCTTGTCAACGGGGGACAATGAGCAGTTCTTC
TRBJ2-6	-	-	TRBV19	CASSFFRSGANVLTF	TGTGCCAGTAGTTTTTTTCGGTCTGGGGCCAACGTCCTGACTTTC
TRBJ1-2	-	-	TRBV9	CASSPPRGEVYGYTF	TGTGCCAGCAGCCCCCCCCGGGGTGAGGTCTATGGCTACACCTTC
TRBJ1-1	TRBD1	once	TRBV2	CASSDRQGGTEAFF	TGTGCCAGCAGTGATAGACAGGGAGGCACTGAAGCTTTCTTT
TRBJ2-7	TRBD1	-	TRBV7-9	CASSSAGTGSLWEQYF	TGTGCCAGCAGCAGCGCCGGGACAGGGTCCCTATGGGAGCAGTACTTC
TRBJ2-1	TRBD2	-	TRBV20-1	CSACVGLAPSYNEQFF	TGCAGTGCTTGTGTGGGACTAGCGCCCTCCTACAATGAGCAGTTCTTC
TRBJ1-1	TRBD1	-	TRBV18	CASSSGQGGNTEAFF	TGTGCCAGCTCATCCGGACAGGGCGGGAACACTGAAGCTTTCTTT
TRBJ2-3	TRBD2	-	TRBV6-5	CASGGGSSTDTQYF	TGTGCCAGCGGGGGGGGGAGCAGCACAGATACGCAGTATTTT
TRBJ2-1	-	-	TRBV4-2	CASSPTASPTYNEQFF	TGTGCCAGCAGCCCCACGGCTAGCCCAACTTACAATGAGCAGTTCTTC
TRBJ2-5	-	-	TRBV7-7	CASSLPQGTKETQYF	TGTGCCAGCAGCTTACCCCAGGGGACAAAAGAGACCCAGTACTTC
TRBJ1-1	-	-	TRBV28	CASITANTEAFF	TGTGCCAGCATTACTGCGAACACTGAAGCTTTCTTT
TRBJ2-1	TRBD2	-	TRBV5-1	CASSLVGLASLGGNEQFF	TGCGCCAGCAGCTTGGTTGGACTAGCGAGCCTAGGGGGCAATGAGCAGTTCTTC
TRBJ2-3	-	-	TRBV19	CASSRLGRRTSTDTQYF	TGTGCCAGTAGTAGGTTGGGCAGAAGGACTAGCACAGATACGCAGTATTTT
TRBJ1-1	-	once	TRBV3-1/TRBV3-2	CASSQEGRKRTEAFF	TGTGCCAGCAGCCAGGAGGGCAGGAAGCGCACTGAAGCTTTCTTT
TRBJ2-7	TRBD1	-	TRBV19	CASSPTRPGQGMYEQYF	TGTGCCAGTAGCCCCACCCGACCGGGACAGGGAATGTACGAGCAGTACTTC
TRBJ1-2	TRBD1	-	TRBV19	CASSMDRVGYTF	TGTGCCAGTAGTATGGACAGGGTTGGCTACACCTTC
TRBJ1-6	TRBD1	-	TRBV7-9	CASSYGGTGNSPLHF	TGTGCCAGCAGCTATGGGGGGACAGGTAATTCACCCCTCCACTTT
TRBJ1-5	-	-	TRBV21-1	CASSKRGEENQPQHF	TGTGCCAGCAGCAAGCGGGGGGAGGAAAATCAGCCCCAGCATTTT
TRBJ2-1	-	-	TRBV5-6	CASSLEGYGEQFF	TGTGCCAGCAGCTTAGAGGGCTATGGTGAGCAGTTCTTC
TRBJ2-3	-	-	TRBV11-2	CASSSRWRQSTDTQYF	TGTGCCAGCAGTTCTAGGTGGAGACAGTCCACAGATACGCAGTATTTT
TRBJ2-5	TRBD2	once	TRBV6-5	CASSLRSSGGQETQYF	TGTGCCAGCAGTTTAAGGAGTAGCGGGGGTCAGGAGACCCAGTACTTC
TRBJ1-1	-	-	TRBV18	CASSPPGGGAFF	TGTGCCAGCTCACCACCGGGCGGGGGAGCTTTCTTT